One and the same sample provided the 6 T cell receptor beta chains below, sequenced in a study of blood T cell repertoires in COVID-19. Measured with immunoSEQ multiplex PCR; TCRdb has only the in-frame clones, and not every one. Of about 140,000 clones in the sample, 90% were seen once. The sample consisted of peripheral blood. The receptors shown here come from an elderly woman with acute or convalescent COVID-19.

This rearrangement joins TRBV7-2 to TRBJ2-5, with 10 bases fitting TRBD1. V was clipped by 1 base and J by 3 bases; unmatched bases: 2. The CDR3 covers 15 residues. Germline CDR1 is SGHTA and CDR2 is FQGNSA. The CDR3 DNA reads TGTGCCAGCAGCTTAGGGGGGACAGGGGAAGAGACCCAGTACTTC. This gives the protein CASSLGGTGEETQYF. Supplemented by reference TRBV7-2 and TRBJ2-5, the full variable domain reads GAGVSQSPSNKVTEKGKDVELRCDPISGHTALYWYRQSLGQGLEFLIYFQGNSAPDKSGLPSDRFSAERTGGSVSTLTIQRTQQEDSAVYLCASSLGGTGEETQYFGPGTRLLVL.

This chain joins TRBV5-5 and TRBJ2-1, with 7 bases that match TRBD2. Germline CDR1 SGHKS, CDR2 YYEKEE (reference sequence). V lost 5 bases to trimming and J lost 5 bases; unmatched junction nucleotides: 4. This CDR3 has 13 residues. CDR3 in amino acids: CASRFLADNEQFF. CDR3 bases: TGTGCCAGCAGATTTCTAGCGGACAATGAGCAGTTCTTC.

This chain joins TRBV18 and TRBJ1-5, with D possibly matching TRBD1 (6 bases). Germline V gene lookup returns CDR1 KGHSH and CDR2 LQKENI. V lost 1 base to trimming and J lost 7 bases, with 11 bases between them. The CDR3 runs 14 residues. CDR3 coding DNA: TGTGCCAGCTCACCACTACAGGGCATCCAGCCCCAGCATTTT. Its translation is CASSPLQGIQPQHF.

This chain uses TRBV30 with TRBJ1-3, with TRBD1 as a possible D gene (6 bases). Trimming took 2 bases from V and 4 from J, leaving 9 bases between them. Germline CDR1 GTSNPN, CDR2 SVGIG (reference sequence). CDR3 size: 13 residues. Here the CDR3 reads CAWSPDRGNTIYF. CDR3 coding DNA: TGTGCCTGGAGTCCCGACAGGGGAAACACCATATATTTT.

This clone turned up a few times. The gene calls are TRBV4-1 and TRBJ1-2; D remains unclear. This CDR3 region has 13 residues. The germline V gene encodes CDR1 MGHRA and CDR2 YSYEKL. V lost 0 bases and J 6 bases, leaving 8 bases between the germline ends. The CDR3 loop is CASSQDLVNGYTF. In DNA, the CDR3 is TGCGCCAGCAGCCAAGATCTTGTAAATGGCTACACCTTC.

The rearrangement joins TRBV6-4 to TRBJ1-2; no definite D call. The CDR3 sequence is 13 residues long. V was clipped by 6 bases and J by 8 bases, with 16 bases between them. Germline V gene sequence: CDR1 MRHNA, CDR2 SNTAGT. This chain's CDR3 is CASSPDGGRGYTF. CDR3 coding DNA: TGTGCCAGCAGCCCGGACGGTGGGAGAGGCTACACCTTC.